Each of the 22 T cell receptor beta chains below was sequenced from the same sample in a study of T cell changes during pregnancy in multiple sclerosis. Using immunoSEQ multiplex PCR, the repertoire was profiled, and TCRdb retains in-frame clones only, with some absent. The data show tens of thousands of clones, with about 95% seen just once and about 0.4% held by the top ten. Sequencing was performed on CD4+ T cells from peripheral blood mononuclear cells, taken in the second trimester of pregnancy. The source of these receptors is a female donor with multiple sclerosis, enrolled in a pregnancy study.

V gene TRBV6-5 combines with J gene TRBJ1-5, with D hard to call. The CDR3 spans 14 residues. Germline assignment: CDR1 MNHEY and CDR2 SVGAGI. The V and J ends lost 0 bases and 9 bases respectively, with 12 bases between them. This CDR3 is CASSYSVAGRPQHF. Written as DNA, the CDR3 is TGTGCCAGCAGTTACTCGGTTGCGGGGAGGCCCCAGCATTTT.

The rearrangement uses TRBV2 and TRBJ2-1; 8 bases align to TRBD2. Trimming took 7 bases from V and 4 from J; bases not matched to a gene: 9. CDR3 length: 15 residues. The germline V gene has CDR1 SNHLY and CDR2 FYNNEI. Written as DNA, the CDR3 is TGTGCCAGCACCGTCAGCGGGAGCCCATACAATGAGCAGTTCTTC. As protein: CASTVSGSPYNEQFF.

The chain carries TRBV7-2 and TRBJ2-1; 9 positions agree with TRBD2. J lost 8 bases, V lost 4 bases, and 9 bases had no gene match. The CDR3 is made up of 15 amino acids. Germline values: CDR1 SGHTA, CDR2 FQGNSA. The CDR3 nucleotides are TGTGCCAGCAGCTATAGCGGGGGCTCGGGGGATGAGCAGTTCTTC. Translated: CASSYSGGSGDEQFF.

V usage is TRBV5-1 and J usage is TRBJ2-3, with 13 nucleotides matching TRBD2. The germline CDR1 and CDR2 sequences are SGHRS and YFSETQ. Trimming cost V 4 bases and J 2 bases; bases outside gene matches: 4. CDR3 size: 16 residues. This CDR3 reads CASSQGLAGFTDTQYF. In nucleotides, the CDR3 is TGCGCCAGCAGCCAGGGACTAGCGGGGTTCACAGATACGCAGTATTTT.

This clone was counted a single time. The CDR3 is CASRTTPPGSYEQYF. In DNA form, the CDR3 reads TGTGCCAGCAGAACCACTCCTCCTGGTTCCTACGAGCAGTACTTC. This chain links TRBV2 with TRBJ2-7; no reliable D call. Germline lookup yields CDR1 SNHLY and CDR2 FYNNEI. The CDR3 runs 15 residues. V was cut by 6 bases and J by 1 base, with 16 bases left in between.

The V and J genes are TRBV12-2 and TRBJ2-1; the table gives TRBD2 as D, unverified against the DNA. TRBV12-2 counts as a pseudogene. This CDR3 has 16 amino acids. CDR3 sequence (DNA): TGTGCAAGTCGCATAAGTAGCGGGGGGTTATTAGGTGAGCAGTTCTTC. Protein product: CASRISSGGLLGEQFF.

The chain is built from TRBV6-1 and TRBJ1-2; 9 bases fit TRBD1. Germline assignment: CDR1 MNHNS and CDR2 SASEGT. The CDR3 covers 14 residues. Trimming at V came to 1 base and at J to 8 bases, leaving 5 bases not matched to a gene. CDR3: CASSEGDRVVGYTF. The CDR3 DNA sequence: TGTGCCAGCAGTGAAGGGGACAGGGTCGTGGGCTACACCTTC.

This rearrangement joins TRBV19 to TRBJ2-1; 9 bases match TRBD2. Germline V gives CDR1 LNHDA, CDR2 SQIVND (reference sequence). The trim removed 3 bases at V and 4 bases at J, leaving 7 bases unmatched. There are 16 residues in the CDR3. In nucleotides, the CDR3 is TGTGCCAGTAGTATTTTCGCGGGAGGGCTATACAATGAGCAGTTCTTC. Protein product: CASSIFAGGLYNEQFF.

The chain has TRBV10-3 and TRBJ1-2; 8 bases fit TRBD1. The J segment lost 6 bases and the V segment lost 4 bases, leaving 7 bases of the junction unmatched. Germline CDR1 reads ENHRY; CDR2 reads SYGVKD. This CDR3 is built from 14 residues. Here the CDR3 DNA reads TGTGCCATCAGTGTTGACAGGGGCGGTGATGGCTACACCTTC. It encodes CAISVDRGGDGYTF.

The J gene is TRBJ2-6, the V gene TRBV19; a weak D match, TRBD1 (6 bases). Trimming removed 8 bases from V and 0 bases from J, with 11 bases in between. Germline V gene lookup returns CDR1 LNHDA and CDR2 SQIVND (reference sequence). CDR3 length equals 15 residues. CDR3 protein: CASSDRNSGANVLTF. The CDR3 DNA reads as TGTGCCAGTTCGGACAGAAACTCTGGGGCCAACGTCCTGACTTTC.

The chain joins TRBV5-1 to TRBJ2-7; 10 nucleotides match TRBD2. CDR1 SGHRS and CDR2 YFSETQ come from the germline V gene. The CDR3 totals 15 residues. J was trimmed by 5 bases and V by 0 bases; bases with no gene match: 5. The CDR3, as DNA: TGCGCCAGCAGCTTGGGCCCTAGCGGGAGTAACGAGCAGTACTTC. As protein: CASSLGPSGSNEQYF.

This clone occurred once. The chain joins TRBV11-2 to TRBJ2-2, with D perhaps matching TRBD1 (5 bases). Trimming cost V 6 bases and J 5 bases, with 7 bases left between them. CDR1 SGHAT and CDR2 FQNNGV come from the germline V gene. This CDR3 has 12 amino acids. For the CDR3, the DNA is TGTGCCAGCAGTACAGGAACCGGGGAGCTGTTTTTT. Protein sequence: CASSTGTGELFF.

This clone showed up just once. The J gene is TRBJ1-2, the V gene TRBV10-3; the D gene is possibly TRBD1 (6 bases). The V and J ends lost 8 bases and 2 bases respectively, with 15 bases between them. The V gene's germline CDR1 is ENHRY and CDR2 SYGVKD. This CDR3 spans 14 amino acids. CDR3 in DNA: TGTGCCATCCGTGGGACATTAGAGAACTATGGCTACACCTTC. It translates to CAIRGTLENYGYTF.

The V gene is TRBV28, the J gene TRBJ2-7; unclear D gene. This CDR3 has 11 residues. Germline CDR1 reads MDHEN; CDR2 reads SYDVKM. V shed 9 bases and J shed 4 bases, with 10 bases lying between them. The DNA for the CDR3 is TGTGCCAGTCAGACACTTTACGAGCAGTACTTC. This sequence encodes CASQTLYEQYF.

This clone was counted once. This chain joins TRBV15 and TRBJ1-6; D is possibly TRBD1 (5 bases). CDR1 and CDR2 (germline): LNHNV, YYDKDF (reference sequence). This CDR3 comprises 14 residues. V was clipped by 0 bases and J by 9 bases, with 9 bases between them. The CDR3, as DNA: TGTGCCACCAGCAGAGATAGGGGCCGTTCACCCCTCCACTTT. Translating it yields CATSRDRGRSPLHF.

The chain is built from TRBV28 and TRBJ2-1, with TRBD1 as a possible D gene (5 bases). Between the trimmed V and J ends, which lost 6 bases and 1 base, there was a span of 16 bases. The CDR3 length is 16 residues. Germline CDR1 reads MDHEN; CDR2 reads SYDVKM. For the CDR3, the DNA is TGTGCCAGCAGGTCAGGGATTCCCAAGTCCTACAATGAGCAGTTCTTC. It yields the protein CASRSGIPKSYNEQFF. The complete variable domain, with remaining parts taken from reference TRBV28 and TRBJ2-1, reads DVKVTQSSRYLVKRTGEKVFLECVQDMDHENMFWYRQDPGLGLRLIYFSYDVKMKEKGDIPEGYSVSREKKERFSLILESASTNQTSMYLCASRSGIPKSYNEQFFGPGTRLTVL.

The table lists this clone with a count of one. The chain is built from TRBV9 and TRBJ2-3; a weak D match, TRBD2 (5 bases). Germline CDR1 is SGDLS and CDR2 is YYNGEE. This CDR3 has 14 residues. V dropped 4 bases and J dropped 2 bases, with 11 bases sitting between them. CDR3 residues: CASSFSGITDTQYF. The CDR3 bases are TGTGCCAGCAGCTTTTCCGGGATCACAGATACGCAGTATTTT.

The chain employs TRBV5-6 and TRBJ2-7; D may be TRBD1 (5 bases). The CDR3 covers 15 residues. CDR1 SGHDT and CDR2 YYEEEE come from the germline V gene. The germline V and J ends were trimmed by 0 bases and 0 bases, with 10 bases remaining between them. The chain's CDR3 is CASSLDRMSSYEQYF. The CDR3 DNA follows: TGTGCCAGCAGCTTGGACAGGATGAGCTCCTACGAGCAGTACTTC.

The rearrangement joins TRBV7-3 to TRBJ2-2; tentatively, D is TRBD2 (5 bases). Trimming shortened V by 1 base and J by 4 bases, and 19 bases separated the two germline ends. The germline V gene has CDR1 SGHTA and CDR2 FQGTGA. The CDR3 loop spans 18 amino acids. The CDR3 DNA reads as TGTGCCAGCAGCTTAATGAGCGCCCGGCTAGCAGCCACCGGGGAGCTGTTTTTT. Protein product: CASSLMSARLAATGELFF.

The chain combines TRBV6-1 with TRBJ2-5; the D gene is possibly TRBD1 (7 bases). Germline V lookup: CDR1 MNHNS, CDR2 SASEGT. V was cut by 4 bases and J by 4 bases, with 19 bases left in between. CDR3 length equals 16 residues. CDR3 in amino acids: CASSGSTGVGGETQYF. The CDR3 region has the DNA TGTGCCAGCAGTGGCTCCACAGGGGTCGGGGGAGAGACCCAGTACTTC.

J is TRBJ2-6 and V is TRBV7-3; D may be TRBD2 (7 bases). The CDR3 covers 16 residues. Trimming cost V 2 bases and J 2 bases, with 10 bases left between them. Germline-derived CDR1 and CDR2 are SGHTA and FQGTGA. In DNA form, the CDR3 reads TGTGCCAGCAGCTTATCGGGGGGCGCTGGGGCCAACGTCCTGACTTTC. Its protein product is CASSLSGGAGANVLTF.

The rearrangement links TRBV9 to TRBJ1-6; unclear D gene. The CDR3 length is 14 residues. With 4 bases removed from V and 7 bases from J, the gap between germline ends came to 12 bases. Per germline, CDR1 SGDLS and CDR2 YYNGEE. The CDR3 nucleotides are TGTGCCAGCAGCTCGACACCCTTCAATTCACCCCTCCACTTT. Its translation: CASSSTPFNSPLHF.